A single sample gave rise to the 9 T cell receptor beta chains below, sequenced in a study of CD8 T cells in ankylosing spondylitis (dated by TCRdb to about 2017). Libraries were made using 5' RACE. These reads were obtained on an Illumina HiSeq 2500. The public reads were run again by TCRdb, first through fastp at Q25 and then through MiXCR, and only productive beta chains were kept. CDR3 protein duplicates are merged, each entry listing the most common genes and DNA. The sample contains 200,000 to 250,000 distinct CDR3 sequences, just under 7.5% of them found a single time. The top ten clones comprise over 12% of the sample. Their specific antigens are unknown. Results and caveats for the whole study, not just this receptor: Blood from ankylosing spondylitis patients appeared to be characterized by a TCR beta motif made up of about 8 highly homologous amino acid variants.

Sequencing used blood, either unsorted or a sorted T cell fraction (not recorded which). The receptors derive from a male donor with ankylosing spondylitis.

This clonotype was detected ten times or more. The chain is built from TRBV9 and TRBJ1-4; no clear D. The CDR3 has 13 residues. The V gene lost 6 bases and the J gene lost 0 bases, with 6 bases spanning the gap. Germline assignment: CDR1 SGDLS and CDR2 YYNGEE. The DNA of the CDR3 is TGTGCCAGCAAGGGAACAACTAATGAAAAACTGTTTTTT. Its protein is CASKGTTNEKLFF.

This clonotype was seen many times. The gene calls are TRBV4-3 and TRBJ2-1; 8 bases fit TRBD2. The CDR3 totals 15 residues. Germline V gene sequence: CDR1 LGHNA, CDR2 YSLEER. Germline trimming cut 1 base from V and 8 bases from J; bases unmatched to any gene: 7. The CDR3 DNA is TGCGCCAGCAGCCAAGTCCGACGGGGGGGCCATGAGCAGTTCTTC. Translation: CASSQVRRGGHEQFF.

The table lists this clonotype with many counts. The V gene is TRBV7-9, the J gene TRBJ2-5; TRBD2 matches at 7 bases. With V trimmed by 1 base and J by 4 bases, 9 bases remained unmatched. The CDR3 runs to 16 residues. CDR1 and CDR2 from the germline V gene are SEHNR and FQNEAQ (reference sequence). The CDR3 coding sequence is TGTGCCAGCAGCTTAGATCACCGGGAGGTGGGAGAGACCCAGTACTTC. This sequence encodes CASSLDHREVGETQYF.

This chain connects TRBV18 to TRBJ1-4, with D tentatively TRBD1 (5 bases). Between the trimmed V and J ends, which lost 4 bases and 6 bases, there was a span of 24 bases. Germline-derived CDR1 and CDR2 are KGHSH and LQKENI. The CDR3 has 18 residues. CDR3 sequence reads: CASSQISGTPAGDEKLFF. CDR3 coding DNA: TGTGCCAGCTCACAGATAAGCGGGACCCCGGCCGGGGATGAAAAACTGTTTTTT.

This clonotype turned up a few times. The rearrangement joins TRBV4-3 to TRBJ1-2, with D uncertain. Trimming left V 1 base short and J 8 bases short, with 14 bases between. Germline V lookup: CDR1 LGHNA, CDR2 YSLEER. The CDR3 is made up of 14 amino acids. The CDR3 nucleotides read TGCGCCAGCAGCCAAGGATCCCAGTCAGCGGGCTACACCTTC. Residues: CASSQGSQSAGYTF.

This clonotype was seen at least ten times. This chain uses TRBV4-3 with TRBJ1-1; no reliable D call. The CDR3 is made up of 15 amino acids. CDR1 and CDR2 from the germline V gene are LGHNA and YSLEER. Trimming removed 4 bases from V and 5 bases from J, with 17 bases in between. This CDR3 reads CASSPNGLAGTEAFF. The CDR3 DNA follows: TGCGCCAGCAGCCCCAATGGTCTGGCCGGAACTGAAGCTTTCTTT.

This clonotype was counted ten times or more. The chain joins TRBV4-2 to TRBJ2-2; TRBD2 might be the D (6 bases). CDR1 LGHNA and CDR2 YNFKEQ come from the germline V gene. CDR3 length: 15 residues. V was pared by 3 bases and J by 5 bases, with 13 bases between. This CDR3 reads CASSHLGGATGELFF. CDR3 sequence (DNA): TGTGCCAGCAGCCACCTCGGCGGGGCTACCGGGGAGCTGTTTTTT.

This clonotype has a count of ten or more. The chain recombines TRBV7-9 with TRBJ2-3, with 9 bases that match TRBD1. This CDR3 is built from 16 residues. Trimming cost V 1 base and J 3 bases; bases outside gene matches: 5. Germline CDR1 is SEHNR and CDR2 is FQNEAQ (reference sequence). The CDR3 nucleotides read TGTGCCAGCAGCTTAGTACAGGGGGCGTTTACAGATACGCAGTATTTT. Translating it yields CASSLVQGAFTDTQYF.

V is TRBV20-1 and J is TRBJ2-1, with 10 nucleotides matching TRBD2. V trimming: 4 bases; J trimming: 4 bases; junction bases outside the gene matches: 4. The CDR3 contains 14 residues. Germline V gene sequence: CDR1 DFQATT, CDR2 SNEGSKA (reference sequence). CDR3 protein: CSATTSGDYNEQFF. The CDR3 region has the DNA TGCAGTGCTACTACTAGCGGGGATTACAATGAGCAGTTCTTC.